The T cell receptor beta chain under discussion was sequenced for a study of CD8 T cells in Susac syndrome (dated by TCRdb to between 2019 and 2020). Regarding the complete study: Repertoire sequencing was used to test whether CD8+ T cell activation and differentiation in Susac syndrome was antigen driven. CD8+ T cell repertoire clonality was compared between around eleven healthy donors, some 14 Susac syndrome patients and approximately 16 multiple sclerosis patients.

V was cut back by 3 bases and J by 8 bases, leaving a gap of 14 bases between them. The germline V gene (reference sequence) supplies CDR1 MNHEY and CDR2 SMNVEV. The CDR3 has 14 amino acids, counting the end cysteine and phenylalanine. The CDR3 DNA has 42 bases and is translated from base 1. The full study reports these points: The number of individuals in the TCR sequencing and HLA analysis was recognized as being relatively small.

Peripheral blood CD8+ and CD4+ T cells from healthy donors, Susac syndrome patients and multiple sclerosis patients were profiled by high-throughput TCR beta sequencing. The multiple sclerosis controls were treatment-naive patients whose relapsing-remitting disease, either stable or active, fulfilled the revised McDonald criteria. Bulk CD8+ and CD4+ T cells were purified by magnetic negative isolation, while CD8+ TEMRA cells were enriched using FACS. Blood was collected in EDTA tubes and processed within 24 hours, with PBMCs isolated through density gradient centrifugation. PBMCs intended for TCR sequencing were cryopreserved in liquid nitrogen and were subsequently thawed in a 37 degrees C water bath. The sorted or isolated CD4+, CD8+ and CD8+ TEMRA cells had a purity of 90% or higher. This clonotype is a singleton in its sample. Its antigen is currently not known. Base-call qualities are not available, and no considerably larger clone is one nucleotide away. Single-read evidence is weak.

RNA was extracted using the RNeasy kit, and roughly 0.5 to 1 microgram was reverse transcribed with random hexamers. The immunoSEQ multiplex PCR assay, which covers 54 Vbeta and 13 Jbeta segments, was used to amplify TCR beta CDR3 regions. Bias from PCR amplification was corrected by using a synthetic template baseline for primer optimization and for computational correction. The study's processing was this. Reads were assigned to V, D and J genes according to IMGT and analyzed in immunoSEQ Analyzer, with only productive sequences retained. Clonality was calculated as one minus the Shannon entropy normalized by log2 of the number of productive unique sequences. For each patient and control, public and private clones were evaluated among the 100 most prevalent clones. A clone was defined as Susac-specific if it was absent from the healthy and MS cohorts, from 1052 published viral clones and from other ImmuneACCESS disease sequences. TCRdb passed the public sequencing reads through fastp at Q25 and MiXCR, retaining productive beta sequences. For every CDR3 protein sequence, its rows merge into one entry that carries the most common genes and DNA. None of the V and J calls come from the authors' own analysis; TCRdb made them. The sample table shows about 440,000 distinct CDR3 sequences, and around 85% are seen once. Under 0.15% of the sample goes to the ten largest clones.

The V and J segments used are TRBV27 and TRBJ2-1; TRBD2 is a possible D gene, resting on 6 matching bases. The material sequenced was CD8+ T cells from PBMCs. The TCR was taken from a human donor with multiple sclerosis. The DNA sequence is given as TGTGCCAGCAGTTTGGCCGTCGGGGACTATGAGCAGTTCTTC. It is translated as CASSLAVGDYEQFF.